These 16 T cell receptor beta chains were all obtained from the same sample, sequenced in a study of blood T cell repertoires in COVID-19. The assay was immunoSEQ multiplex PCR, and TCRdb's table has in-frame clones only and misses some. The sample lists roughly 250,000 clones, approximately 90% occurring once. What was sequenced was PBMCs or T cells enriched from blood (not recorded which). The source of these receptors is a woman in her thirties or forties with acute COVID-19.

The chain links TRBV7-9 to TRBJ1-4; no definite D call. From germline, CDR1 is SEHNR and CDR2 FQNEAQ (reference sequence). The ends were cut back, 5 bases at V and 4 bases at J, with 14 bases in the middle. This CDR3 contains 15 residues. CDR3 in DNA: TGTGCCAGCAGCGAGCCCCTCGGACTTAATGAAAAACTGTTTTTT. Translation: CASSEPLGLNEKLFF.

The chain uses TRBV5-1 and TRBJ1-1, with D possibly being TRBD1 (5 bases). CDR3 length: 16 amino acids. Germline loops: CDR1 SGHRS, CDR2 YFSETQ. V lost 1 base, J lost 1 base, and 14 bases lay in between. The CDR3 DNA reads as TGCGCCAGCAGCTTGTACGGGGGAGTATCGAACACTGAAGCTTTCTTT. It translates to CASSLYGGVSNTEAFF. Using reference TRBV5-1 and TRBJ1-1 for the parts outside the CDR3, the full variable domain is KAGVTQTPRYLIKTRGQQVTLSCSPISGHRSVSWYQQTPGQGLQFLFEYFSETQRNKGNFPGRFSGRQFSNSRSEMNVSTLELGDSALYLCASSLYGGVSNTEAFFGQGTRLTVV.

The chain joins TRBV15 to TRBJ1-1; the D gene is possibly TRBD1 (6 bases). The CDR3 totals 14 residues. The germline gives CDR1 LNHNV, CDR2 YYDKDF (reference sequence). With 0 bases removed from V and 6 bases from J, the gap between germline ends came to 11 bases. The CDR3 loop reads CATSREPKGAEAFF. DNA of the CDR3: TGTGCCACCAGCAGAGAACCCAAGGGGGCTGAAGCTTTCTTT.

The chain has TRBV7-2 and TRBJ2-5; TRBD2 agrees at 14 bases. Germline loops: CDR1 SGHTA, CDR2 FQGNSA. The CDR3 totals 15 residues. V shed 10 bases and J 2 bases; nucleotides not matched to a gene: 6. CDR3 sequence reads: CAIGTSGSSQETQYF. The CDR3 bases are TGTGCCATCGGGACTAGCGGGAGCTCACAAGAGACCCAGTACTTC.

V and J are TRBV19 and TRBJ2-3; possible D gene TRBD1, 5 bases. Germline values: CDR1 LNHDA, CDR2 SQIVND (reference sequence). Trimming pared 4 bases from V and 6 bases from J, leaving 8 bases between. The CDR3 is 12 amino acids. The CDR3 protein is CASSRGLDTQYF. The CDR3 bases are TGTGCCAGTAGTAGGGGCCTGGATACGCAGTATTTT.

The chain uses TRBV4-2 and TRBJ1-2; D is possibly TRBD1 (6 bases). CDR3 length: 13 residues. CDR1 is LGHNA and CDR2 is YNFKEQ in the germline V gene. The V gene lost 4 bases and the J gene lost 6 bases, with 12 bases spanning the gap. As DNA, the CDR3 is TGTGCCAGCAGCCCGAACCCAGGGGATGGCTACACCTTC. Translated: CASSPNPGDGYTF.

The chain recombines TRBV7-2 with TRBJ2-1; 12 nucleotides line up with TRBD2. Germline CDR1 is SGHTA and CDR2 is FQGNSA. V shed 2 bases and J 1 base; nucleotides not matched to a gene: 3. This CDR3 has 17 amino acids. The CDR3 region has the DNA TGTGCCAGCAGCTTACGGCTAGCGGGAGGGTCCTACAATGAGCAGTTCTTC. Its translation is CASSLRLAGGSYNEQFF. Full variable domain (rest looked up from reference TRBV7-2 and TRBJ2-1): GAGVSQSPSNKVTEKGKDVELRCDPISGHTALYWYRQSLGQGLEFLIYFQGNSAPDKSGLPSDRFSAERTGGSVSTLTIQRTQQEDSAVYLCASSLRLAGGSYNEQFFGPGTRLTVL.

The table lists this clone with a count of one. The chain has TRBV21-1 and TRBJ2-7; the listed D gene, TRBD1, was not tested against the DNA. TRBV21-1 is deemed a pseudogene. The CDR3 sequence is 17 residues long. The CDR3 region has the DNA TGTGCCAGCAGCAAACTCAACTCAGGGGGTTTGAGCTACGAGCAGTACTTC. Amino acids: CASSKLNSGGLSYEQYF.

The chain is built from TRBV9 and TRBJ2-1; 12 positions agree with TRBD2. This CDR3 comprises 16 residues. Germline-derived CDR1 and CDR2 are SGDLS and YYNGEE. Trimming removed 4 bases from V and 8 bases from J; junction bases left unmatched: 10. This CDR3 is CASSPRTSGRTDEQFF. For the CDR3, the DNA is TGTGCCAGCAGCCCGCGTACTAGCGGGAGGACGGATGAGCAGTTCTTC.

This chain uses TRBV2 with TRBJ2-4, with a tentative D call TRBD1 (6 bases). Trimming cost V 1 base and J 0 bases, with 10 bases left between them. Germline loops: CDR1 SNHLY, CDR2 FYNNEI. This CDR3 is 16 amino acids long. The CDR3 here is CASSEEQGIAKNIQYF. The CDR3 DNA follows: TGTGCCAGCAGTGAAGAACAGGGTATAGCCAAAAACATTCAGTACTTC.

V gene TRBV4-1 combines with J gene TRBJ2-7, with 7 bases matching TRBD2. This CDR3 has 15 amino acids. The V segment lost 0 bases and the J segment 7 bases; nucleotides outside the gene matches: 9. The germline V gene has CDR1 MGHRA and CDR2 YSYEKL. The CDR3 region has the DNA TGCGCCAGCAGCCAAGAAGCGGGGAGGGAAAATGAGCAGTACTTC. Translated, it gives CASSQEAGRENEQYF.

The J gene is TRBJ2-1, the V gene TRBV18; 7 nucleotides align to TRBD2. The CDR3 has 14 residues. V dropped 6 bases and J dropped 3; count of bases not matched to a gene: 5. Germline lookup yields CDR1 KGHSH and CDR2 LQKENI. CDR3: CASSPAGVYNEQFF. CDR3 DNA sequence: TGTGCCAGCTCCCCTGCGGGGGTCTACAATGAGCAGTTCTTC.

V is TRBV24-1 and J is TRBJ2-1; 10 bases map to TRBD2. From germline, CDR1 is KGHDR and CDR2 SFDVKD. The CDR3 runs to 16 residues. V shed 3 bases and J 6 bases; nucleotides not matched to a gene: 7. CDR3 amino acids: CATSDASGGAINEQFF. The DNA of the CDR3 is TGTGCCACCAGTGATGCGAGCGGGGGGGCTATCAATGAGCAGTTCTTC.

This chain connects TRBV5-1 to TRBJ1-1; D perhaps matches TRBD1 (5 bases). Trimming removed 6 bases from V and 2 bases from J, with 14 bases in between. Germline V lookup: CDR1 SGHRS, CDR2 YFSETQ. The CDR3 consists of 14 residues. The CDR3, as DNA: TGCGCCAGCACCCTGGGACTTAGAAACACTGAAGCTTTCTTT. Its protein product is CASTLGLRNTEAFF.

The chain employs TRBV18 and TRBJ2-5; 8 bases map to TRBD2. V lost 2 bases to trimming and J lost 3 bases; unmatched junction nucleotides: 5. The CDR3 runs to 15 residues. CDR1 and CDR2 from the germline V gene are KGHSH and LQKENI. This CDR3 reads CASSPRRGLEETQYF. Written as DNA, the CDR3 is TGTGCCAGCTCACCAAGAAGGGGACTAGAAGAGACCCAGTACTTC. Complete variable domain (other parts from reference TRBV18 and TRBJ2-5): NAGVMQNPRHLVRRRGQEARLRCSPMKGHSHVYWYRQLPEEGLKFMVYLQKENIIDESGMPKERFSAEFPKEGPSILRIQQVVRGDSAAYFCASSPRRGLEETQYFGPGTRLLVL.

This clone was seen a single time. The V and J genes are TRBV24-1 and TRBJ2-3; 7 positions agree with TRBD2. Trimming removed 6 bases from V and 8 bases from J; junction bases left unmatched: 10. The germline gives CDR1 KGHDR, CDR2 SFDVKD. This CDR3 comprises 14 residues. As DNA, the CDR3 is TGTGCCACCAGTATCGGGGCGGGAGTGGCTACGCAGTATTTT. Residues: CATSIGAGVATQYF.